The 4 T cell receptor beta chains given below trace back to one sample, sequenced in a study of shared clonotypes between healthy human individuals. This table comes from immunoSEQ multiplex PCR, and its TCRdb copy is limited to in-frame clones, with some not included. The sample contains 1.4 million or so clones, about 98.5% of which appear only once. The sequenced sample was naive CD4+ T cells sorted from blood. The subset here: CD45RA+ positively selected. The receptors derive from a young man in good health.

The chain employs TRBV28 and TRBJ1-3; TRBD1 might be the D (5 bases). Germline V gives CDR1 MDHEN, CDR2 SYDVKM. The CDR3 consists of 15 residues. V was trimmed by 5 bases and J by 8 bases, leaving 19 bases between them. Written as DNA, the CDR3 is TGTGCCAGCAGTCACCTCCGGGGCGAGTCGGACACCATATATTTT. It codes for CASSHLRGESDTIYF.

This sequence joins TRBV19 and TRBJ2-1; 12 bases fit TRBD2. V was clipped by 7 bases and J by 8 bases; unmatched bases: 21. The CDR3 totals 19 residues. Per germline, CDR1 LNHDA and CDR2 SQIVND (reference sequence). The CDR3 loop reads CASTHLASGRELRLDEQFF. The CDR3 coding sequence is TGTGCCAGTACTCATTTGGCTAGCGGGAGGGAATTACGCCTCGATGAGCAGTTCTTC.

Many counts were recorded for this clone. This sequence joins TRBV25-1 and TRBJ2-1; TRBD2 matches 9 bases. With V trimmed by 6 bases and J by 2 bases, 8 bases remained unmatched. The CDR3 sequence is 16 residues long. Germline CDR1 and CDR2: MGHDK and SYGVNS. In nucleotides, the CDR3 is TGTGCCAGCAGAGGTATAGCGGGAGAAGCCTACAATGAGCAGTTCTTC. This gives the protein CASRGIAGEAYNEQFF.

J is TRBJ2-7 and V is TRBV10-2; 14 positions match TRBD2. Trimming cost V 2 bases and J 4 bases; bases outside gene matches: 7. The CDR3 covers 17 residues. The germline V gene has CDR1 WSHSY and CDR2 SAAADI. The CDR3 spells CASSERARLAGGYEQYF. The CDR3 region has the DNA TGCGCCAGCAGTGAGCGCGCCCGACTAGCGGGAGGGTACGAGCAGTACTTC.